This paragraph reports one TCR beta chain. The target antigen is unknown. The PCR was carried out with 60 Vbeta primers and 13 Jbeta primers. The table came from immunoSEQ multiplex PCR; TCRdb's copy has only in-frame clones and leaves some out. The data show under 150,000 clones, with about three quarters seen just once and about 2.6% held by the top ten. The germline V gene encodes CDR1 LNHDA and CDR2 SQIVND (reference sequence). This CDR3 contains 15 residues. The data belong to a study of cytomegalovirus exposure and HLA in healthy donors. Study-wide points: DRB1 showed the most TCR associations and HLA-C the fewest in a later analysis, as rates varied by HLA locus. Being indistinguishable, some V segments were excluded, TRBV6-2 and TRBV6-3 among them.

The chain combines TRBV19 with TRBJ2-5; the D gene is possibly TRBD1 (5 bases). The J call may be incorrect, as the DNA end agrees better with TRBJ2-7. The origin of this receptor is a human donor in good health. Input material: PBMCs. CDR3 nucleotide sequence: TGTGCCAGTACCCCGACAGACACCAACGCCTACGAGCAGTACTTC. Its protein product is CASTPTDTNAYEQYF.